The 9 T cell receptor beta chains below come from one sample, sequenced in a study of CD8+CD57+ T cells in acquired aplastic anemia. Genomic DNA, serving as template, underwent TCR beta VDJ and CDR3 profiling. MiXCR, run by TCRdb on the reads, gives a single entry per CDR3 protein. The sample lists over 150,000 distinct CDR3 sequences; roughly 65% were seen once. All patients picked for sequencing had shown, by flow cytometry, an expansion of CD8+CD57+ cells. Sample: sorted CD4+, CD8+, or CD8+CD57+ T cells (not recorded which) from PBMCs. These receptors were obtained from a human donor with aplastic anemia.

The V and J genes are TRBV19 and TRBJ1-5; 10 nucleotides agree with TRBD1. The CDR3 runs 15 residues. Germline V gene data show CDR1 as LNHDA and CDR2 as SQIVND (reference sequence). V trimming: 5 bases; J trimming: 2 bases; junction bases outside the gene matches: 3. The CDR3 DNA follows: TGTGCCAGTAGTCCCGGGACAGGGGGCAATCAGCCCCAGCATTTT. This codes for CASSPGTGGNQPQHF.

This chain uses TRBV7-2 with TRBJ2-7; either TRBD1 or TRBD2 may supply D (6 bases each). CDR1 SGHTA and CDR2 FQGNSA come from the germline V gene. This CDR3 is built from 14 residues. Trimming removed 5 bases at V and 3 bases at J, with 14 bases between. The CDR3 is CASSLSQGGYEQYF. Written as DNA, the CDR3 is TGTGCCAGCAGCCTTTCACAGGGAGGCTACGAGCAGTACTTC.

This chain joins TRBV7-6 and TRBJ2-1; D ambiguous. The V and J ends lost 3 bases and 9 bases respectively, with 12 bases between them. The CDR3 sequence is 13 residues long. Germline loops: CDR1 SGHVS, CDR2 FNYEAQ. The CDR3 is CASSLVEDGEQFF. CDR3 in DNA: TGTGCCAGCAGCTTGGTAGAGGACGGTGAGCAGTTCTTC.

This clonotype is a singleton in its sample. The chain uses TRBV2 and TRBJ1-2; no firm D call. The germline gives CDR1 SNHLY, CDR2 FYNNEI. There are 14 residues in the CDR3. V shed 2 bases and J shed 8 bases, with 15 bases lying between them. The CDR3 spells CASSESRPPGGYTF. The CDR3 DNA reads as TGTGCCAGCAGTGAAAGTAGACCTCCTGGGGGCTACACCTTC.

The chain couples TRBV19 to TRBJ2-2, with 8 bases identical to TRBD1. The germline V gene has CDR1 LNHDA and CDR2 SQIVND (reference sequence). J was trimmed by 3 bases and V by 6 bases; bases with no gene match: 3. This CDR3 spans 14 amino acids. DNA for the CDR3: TGTGCCAGTAGAACAGGGGGTTACACCGGGGAGCTGTTTTTT. It is translated as CASRTGGYTGELFF.

This clonotype was seen many times. The rearrangement links TRBV6-5 to TRBJ2-5, with a possible D match to TRBD2 (6 bases). V was cut by 2 bases and J by 5 bases, with 12 bases left in between. Per the germline V gene, CDR1 is MNHEY and CDR2 is SVGAGI. The CDR3 loop spans 14 amino acids. The CDR3 DNA is TGTGCCAGCAGTTACGTCGGGGCGGGGGAGACCCAGTACTTC. Translated, it gives CASSYVGAGETQYF.

Remarks on this clonotype: One junction end disagrees with the germline gene, perhaps due to a read error. V usage is TRBV2 and J usage is TRBJ1-2; 9 bases are shared with TRBD1. Germline V CDR1 and CDR2: SNHLY, FYNNEI. The CDR3 contains 16 residues. Here the CDR3 reads CASSEDRDRAHYGYTF. The CDR3 DNA reads TGTGCCAGCAGCGAAGACCGGGACAGGGCTCACTATGGCTACACCTTC.

A note on this clonotype: Since the CDR3 does not end with the conserved phenylalanine or tryptophan, this likely comes from a read error. The genes are TRBV2 and TRBJ2-7, with a possible D match to TRBD1 (5 bases). V was cut by 1 base and J by 3 bases, with 16 bases left in between. The CDR3 extends over 16 amino acids. CDR1 is SNHLY and CDR2 is FYNNEI in the germline V gene. CDR3 amino acids: CASSEGWAGPGYEQYL. CDR3 DNA: TGTGCCAGCAGTGAAGGGTGGGCAGGGCCTGGCTACGAGCAGTACCTC.

This clonotype was detected ten times or more. This rearrangement joins TRBV12-5 to TRBJ2-7; D may correspond to TRBD1 or TRBD2 (6 bases each). The CDR3 is 14 amino acids. Germline V gene data show CDR1 as LGHNT and CDR2 as FRNRAP. Trimming removed 6 bases from V and 5 bases from J, with 17 bases in between. This chain's CDR3 is CASGPGAGSHEQYF. The CDR3 DNA sequence: TGTGCTAGTGGCCCGGGGGCAGGGAGCCACGAGCAGTACTTC.